The 8 T cell receptor beta chains listed next were all sequenced from one sample in a study of cytomegalovirus exposure and HLA in healthy donors. Vbeta (60) and Jbeta (13) primers were used in the PCR. Profiling relied on immunoSEQ multiplex PCR, and the TCRdb table lists in-frame clones only, not all of them. The sample carries 110,000 to 150,000 clones, about 70% recorded once. The sample was PBMCs. The receptors come from a woman aged 55-70 years in good health and CMV-seropositive.

The V gene is TRBV19, the J gene TRBJ1-1; tentative D call: TRBD1 (6 bases). CDR1 and CDR2 from the germline V gene are LNHDA and SQIVND (reference sequence). There are 14 residues in the CDR3. The ends were cut back, 0 bases at V and 11 bases at J, with 16 bases in the middle. The CDR3 coding sequence is TGTGCCAGTAGTATAGAGGGGGGGGGCCGCTGGGCTTTCTTT. Its translation is CASSIEGGGRWAFF.

This chain connects TRBV5-4 to TRBJ1-1; D call uncertain. V shed 1 base and J shed 0 bases, with 7 bases lying between them. The CDR3 sequence is 14 residues long. The V gene's germline CDR1 is SGHNT and CDR2 YYREEE (reference sequence). The DNA of the CDR3 is TGTGCCAGCAGCTTGACAGCTTTGAACACTGAAGCTTTCTTT. Amino acids: CASSLTALNTEAFF.

This clone was picked up a small number of times. The genes are TRBV4-1 and TRBJ1-1; 10 bases align to TRBD1. The V gene's germline CDR1 is MGHRA and CDR2 YSYEKL. The CDR3 length is 14 residues. The V and J ends lost 1 base and 10 bases, in that order; junction bases with no gene match: 6. CDR3 in amino acids: CASSQGGQGERAFF. CDR3 sequence (DNA): TGCGCCAGCAGCCAAGGAGGACAGGGGGAGAGAGCTTTCTTT.

The gene calls are TRBV19 and TRBJ2-5; maybe TRBD2 (5 bases). With 0 bases removed from V and 7 bases from J, the gap between germline ends came to 12 bases. Germline V lookup: CDR1 LNHDA, CDR2 SQIVND (reference sequence). The CDR3 has 14 residues. For the CDR3, the DNA is TGTGCCAGTAGTATAGACCCCGTTCGGGGGACCCAGTACTTC. Translating it yields CASSIDPVRGTQYF. Combining the CDR3 with reference TRBV19 and TRBJ2-5 gives the whole variable domain DGGITQSPKYLFRKEGQNVTLSCEQNLNHDAMYWYRQDPGQGLRLIYYSQIVNDFQKGDIAEGYSVSREKKESFPLTVTSAQKNPTAFYLCASSIDPVRGTQYFGPGTRLLVL.

The chain has TRBV28 and TRBJ2-7; 9 nucleotides agree with TRBD1. Trimming took 5 bases from V and 6 from J; bases not matched to a gene: 14. The CDR3 runs 16 residues. Germline V gene lookup returns CDR1 MDHEN and CDR2 SYDVKM. This CDR3 reads CASSPHWDREGSEQYF. The CDR3 nucleotides read TGTGCCAGCAGTCCCCACTGGGACAGGGAAGGAAGCGAGCAGTACTTC.

This chain links TRBV7-6 with TRBJ1-1, with D maybe TRBD1 (5 bases). This CDR3 is built from 13 residues. Germline CDR1 SGHVS, CDR2 FNYEAQ. The V gene lost 3 bases and the J gene lost 3 bases, with 8 bases spanning the gap. CDR3 DNA: TGTGCCAGCAGCTTCTCGGGGGACACTGAAGCTTTCTTT. Translating it yields CASSFSGDTEAFF.

A remark on this clone: The germline gene is not matched at one end of the junction; a read error may be the cause. The rearrangement links TRBV2 to TRBJ1-1; 9 bases match TRBD1. The CDR3 has 15 amino acids. Germline V gene data show CDR1 as SNHLY and CDR2 as FYNNEI. CDR3 sequence: CASTEDTGGPAEAFF. CDR3 DNA: TGTGCCAGCACTGAAGACACAGGGGGCCCGGCTGAAGCTTTCTTT. Together with reference TRBV2 and TRBJ1-1, the CDR3 gives the full variable domain: EPEVTQTPSHQVTQMGQEVILRCVPISNHLYFYWYRQILGQKVEFLVSFYNNEISEKSEIFDDQFSVERPDGSNFTLKIRSTKLEDSAMYFCASTEDTGGPAEAFFGQGTRLTVV.

The chain combines TRBV28 with TRBJ2-7; the D is unclear. This CDR3 comprises 14 residues. The germline V and J ends were trimmed by 4 bases and 2 bases, with 12 bases remaining between them. In germline, CDR1 is MDHEN, CDR2 SYDVKM. The chain's CDR3 is CASSYSRVTYEQYF. In DNA, the CDR3 is TGTGCCAGCAGTTACAGCCGTGTAACCTACGAGCAGTACTTC.